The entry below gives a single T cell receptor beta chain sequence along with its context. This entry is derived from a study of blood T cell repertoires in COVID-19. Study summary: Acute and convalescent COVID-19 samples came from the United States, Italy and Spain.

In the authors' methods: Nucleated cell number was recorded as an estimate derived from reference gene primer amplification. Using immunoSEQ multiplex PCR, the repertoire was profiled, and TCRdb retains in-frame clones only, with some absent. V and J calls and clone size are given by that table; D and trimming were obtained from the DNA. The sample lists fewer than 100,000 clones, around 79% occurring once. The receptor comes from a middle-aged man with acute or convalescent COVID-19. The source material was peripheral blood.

Here the CDR3 reads CASSLGLAKETQYF. DNA for the CDR3: TGTGCCAGCAGCTTAGGACTAGCGAAAGAGACCCAGTACTTC. The rearrangement joins TRBV5-4 to TRBJ2-5, with 9 bases fitting TRBD2. There are 14 residues in the CDR3. V shed 2 bases and J 3 bases; nucleotides not matched to a gene: 2. The germline CDR1 and CDR2 sequences are SGHNT and YYREEE (reference sequence).